The 32 T cell receptor beta chains in this list originate from one sample, sequenced in a study of T cell responses to AZD1222 COVID-19 vaccine. Measured with immunoSEQ multiplex PCR; TCRdb has only the in-frame clones, and not every one. The repertoire consists of about 140,000 clones, with 85% to 90% occurring once and the leading ten covering 5% to 6.5%. The sample was peripheral blood, taken on day 0 of AZD1222 vaccination. The receptors were sampled from an adult in good health.

This chain joins TRBV7-9 and TRBJ1-2; a weak D match, TRBD1 (6 bases). Germline V gives CDR1 SEHNR, CDR2 FQNEAQ (reference sequence). V lost 10 bases, J lost 2 bases, and 14 bases lay in between. The CDR3 length is 13 residues. In nucleotides, the CDR3 is TGTGCCATACAGCAGGGGAGGAACTATGGCTACACCTTC. Encoded protein: CAIQQGRNYGYTF.

The chain has TRBV14 and TRBJ2-1; 9 bases match TRBD2. CDR1 and CDR2 from the germline V gene are SGHDN and FVKESK. The length of the CDR3 is 16 residues. J was trimmed by 6 bases and V by 4 bases; bases with no gene match: 10. The CDR3: CASSRLPGLAGNEQFF. The CDR3 DNA reads as TGTGCCAGCAGCCGGTTACCGGGACTAGCTGGCAATGAGCAGTTCTTC.

This chain uses TRBV7-9 with TRBJ1-2, with a weak D call TRBD1 (5 bases). Trimming took off 1 base at V and 6 bases at J, with 9 bases between the two ends. CDR3 length equals 13 residues. CDR1 and CDR2 (germline): SEHNR, FQNEAQ (reference sequence). In DNA, the CDR3 is TGTGCCAGCAGCTTAGAATGGGGGGATGGCTACACCTTC. Translated: CASSLEWGDGYTF.

The CDR3 reads CASSRLAGLGDTQYF. In DNA, the CDR3 is TGTGCCAGCAGCCGACTAGCGGGATTGGGAGATACGCAGTATTTT. The chain joins TRBV11-2 to TRBJ2-3; 11 bases are a match to TRBD2. CDR1 and CDR2 from the germline V gene are SGHAT and FQNNGV. The junction had 6 bases not matched to a gene; V was cut back by 5 bases and J by 5 bases. The CDR3 is made up of 15 amino acids.

The chain links TRBV7-7 to TRBJ2-5; TRBD1 aligns across 11 bases. Unmatched junction bases numbered 12, after V lost 5 bases and J lost 4 bases. CDR1 and CDR2 from the germline V gene are SSHAT and FNYEAQ (reference sequence). The length of the CDR3 is 17 residues. CDR3 amino acids: CASSVRGQGVGPETQYF. The CDR3 DNA follows: TGTGCCAGCAGCGTGAGGGGACAGGGGGTGGGTCCAGAGACCCAGTACTTC. Full variable domain (remainder filled in from reference TRBV7-7 and TRBJ2-5): GAGVSQSPRYKVTKRGQDVTLRCDPISSHATLYWYQQALGQGPEFLTYFNYEAQPDKSGLPSDRFSAERPEGSISTLTIQRTEQRDSAMYRCASSVRGQGVGPETQYFGPGTRLLVL.

The chain combines TRBV9 with TRBJ1-1, with a possible D match to TRBD1 (5 bases). Germline V gene sequence: CDR1 SGDLS, CDR2 YYNGEE. The CDR3 has 14 amino acids. Trimming pared 4 bases from V and 1 base from J, leaving 11 bases between. For the CDR3, the DNA is TGTGCCAGCAGCAGGGGACTCCCGAACACTGAAGCTTTCTTT. This encodes CASSRGLPNTEAFF.

The rearrangement joins TRBV4-3 to TRBJ2-1; the D gene is possibly TRBD2 (5 bases). The CDR3 length is 14 residues. The germline V gene has CDR1 LGHNA and CDR2 YSLEER. V was cut by 0 bases and J by 7 bases, with 10 bases left in between. Here the CDR3 DNA reads TGCGCCAGCAGCCAAGATTCTAGCAGGAATGAGCAGTTCTTC. It is translated as CASSQDSSRNEQFF.

This chain uses TRBV18 with TRBJ2-3, with a weak D call TRBD2 (6 bases). Germline values: CDR1 KGHSH, CDR2 LQKENI. The CDR3 sequence is 16 residues long. Trimming took 6 bases from V and 2 from J, leaving 18 bases between them. CDR3 loop: CASSPSPGLSTDTQYF. The CDR3 DNA reads TGTGCCAGCTCTCCAAGCCCGGGACTGTCCACAGATACGCAGTATTTT. Using reference TRBV18 and TRBJ2-3 for the parts outside the CDR3, the full variable domain is NAGVMQNPRHLVRRRGQEARLRCSPMKGHSHVYWYRQLPEEGLKFMVYLQKENIIDESGMPKERFSAEFPKEGPSILRIQQVVRGDSAAYFCASSPSPGLSTDTQYFGPGTRLTVL.

V gene TRBV27 combines with J gene TRBJ2-7, with D unresolved. V dropped 3 bases and J dropped 6 bases, with 12 bases sitting between them. CDR3 length: 13 residues. The V gene's germline CDR1 is MNHEY and CDR2 SMNVEV (reference sequence). CDR3 nucleotides: TGTGCCAGCAGTTTCTCCGCGGTTAGCGAGCAGTACTTC. Translating gives CASSFSAVSEQYF.

This chain joins TRBV28 and TRBJ2-7; D not certain. The V gene's germline CDR1 is MDHEN and CDR2 SYDVKM. V was cut by 6 bases and J by 4 bases, with 10 bases left in between. The CDR3 covers 12 residues. The CDR3 coding sequence is TGTGCCAGCAGATCGACATCTTACGAGCAGTACTTC. Translating gives CASRSTSYEQYF.

The chain is built from TRBV5-1 and TRBJ2-1; a weak D match, TRBD2 (5 bases). The CDR3 is 13 amino acids. V was shortened by 0 bases and J by 8 bases, with 9 bases between the two germline ends. Germline V gene data show CDR1 as SGHRS and CDR2 as YFSETQ. The CDR3 sequence: CASSLAGEHEQFF. DNA of the CDR3: TGCGCCAGCAGCTTGGCCGGGGAACATGAGCAGTTCTTC.

V is TRBV28 and J is TRBJ1-2; 9 positions match TRBD1. Trimming cost V 5 bases and J 6 bases; bases outside gene matches: 4. CDR3 length equals 13 residues. CDR1 MDHEN and CDR2 SYDVKM come from the germline V gene. The CDR3 coding sequence is TGTGCCAGCAGTCGACAGGGGGACCATGGCTACACCTTC. Encoded protein: CASSRQGDHGYTF.

This sequence joins TRBV4-2 and TRBJ2-7, with TRBD1 matching 7 bases. The CDR3 consists of 14 residues. Germline V lookup: CDR1 LGHNA, CDR2 YNFKEQ. V gave up 1 base and J gave up 3 bases; unmatched junction bases: 3. CDR3 bases: TGTGCCAGCAGCCAAGCCGGGACAGACTACGAGCAGTACTTC. Protein sequence: CASSQAGTDYEQYF.

The chain uses TRBV25-1 and TRBJ1-1, with 11 bases fitting TRBD1. Germline V CDR1 and CDR2: MGHDK, SYGVNS. V was clipped by 4 bases and J by 10 bases; unmatched bases: 8. The CDR3 covers 14 residues. CDR3 region: CASSADRGRGGAFF. CDR3 coding DNA: TGTGCCAGCAGTGCGGACAGGGGGCGCGGGGGAGCTTTCTTT.

This rearrangement joins TRBV5-1 to TRBJ2-1, with 11 nucleotides matching TRBD2. The CDR3 runs 17 residues. V dropped 0 bases and J dropped 7; count of bases not matched to a gene: 9. Germline V CDR1 and CDR2: SGHRS, YFSETQ. In nucleotides, the CDR3 is TGCGCCAGCAGCTTGGAACTAGCGGGAGCTTTTCGGAATGAGCAGTTCTTC. It yields the protein CASSLELAGAFRNEQFF.

This chain connects TRBV4-3 to TRBJ1-2, with 9 bases fitting TRBD1. After removal of 0 bases from V and 8 bases from J, the junction contained 7 bases not matched to a gene. CDR1 is LGHNA, CDR2 YSLEER, per germline. The CDR3 has 15 residues. As DNA, the CDR3 is TGCGCCAGCAGCCAAGATTACAGGGGGCAGGAGGGCTACACCTTC. This gives the protein CASSQDYRGQEGYTF.

With respect to this clone: Distinct nucleotide sequences in the sample also encode this CDR3. The chain is built from TRBV27 and TRBJ2-2; D is undetermined. Germline V gene data show CDR1 as MNHEY and CDR2 as SMNVEV (reference sequence). Trimming pared 3 bases from V and 1 base from J, leaving 9 bases between. This CDR3 contains 15 residues. CDR3: CASSFSYRNTGELFF. CDR3 sequence (DNA): TGTGCCAGCAGTTTCTCTTACCGGAACACCGGGGAGCTGTTTTTT.

This rearrangement joins TRBV5-1 to TRBJ2-2, with 7 bases lining up with TRBD1. The CDR3 has 16 amino acids. V shed 4 bases, J shed 0 bases, and the junction held 6 bases outside the gene matches. CDR1 and CDR2 from the germline V gene are SGHRS and YFSETQ. The chain's CDR3 is CASSMTGRSNTGELFF. The CDR3 nucleotides are TGCGCCAGCAGCATGACAGGGAGATCGAACACCGGGGAGCTGTTTTTT.

V is TRBV19 and J is TRBJ1-2, with D perhaps matching TRBD1 (6 bases). CDR3 size: 14 residues. The germline CDR1 and CDR2 sequences are LNHDA and SQIVND (reference sequence). The V end lost 4 bases, the J end lost 6 bases, and 15 bases lay between the germline ends. The CDR3 nucleotides are TGTGCCAGTAGTAACCAACAGGGTTCTAATGGCTACACCTTC. It codes for CASSNQQGSNGYTF.

The chain combines TRBV10-3 with TRBJ2-3; 8 bases match TRBD2. The CDR3 is made up of 15 amino acids. CDR1 ENHRY and CDR2 SYGVKD come from the germline V gene. V gave up 2 bases and J gave up 4 bases; unmatched junction bases: 5. The DNA for the CDR3 is TGTGCCATCAGTGAGGGAGCGGGAGAGGCAGATACGCAGTATTTT. It translates to CAISEGAGEADTQYF.

The chain combines TRBV19 with TRBJ2-2; 9 bases map to TRBD1. This CDR3 is 14 amino acids long. The J segment lost 4 bases and the V segment lost 6 bases, leaving 3 bases of the junction unmatched. Germline loops: CDR1 LNHDA, CDR2 SQIVND (reference sequence). CDR3 residues: CASRTTGGTGELFF. In DNA, the CDR3 is TGTGCCAGTAGGACGACAGGGGGCACCGGGGAGCTGTTTTTT.

The sample holds a few counts of this clone. The genes are TRBV14 and TRBJ2-7; D not resolved. The V gene's germline CDR1 is SGHDN and CDR2 FVKESK. This CDR3 region has 16 residues. Trimming removed 0 bases at V and 3 bases at J, with 15 bases between. DNA for the CDR3: TGTGCCAGCAGCCAAGATCAGGACGGACCCGACTACGAGCAGTACTTC. Translated, it gives CASSQDQDGPDYEQYF.

V gene TRBV7-9 combines with J gene TRBJ1-6; D may be TRBD1 (5 bases). The V gene's germline CDR1 is SEHNR and CDR2 FQNEAQ (reference sequence). V dropped 5 bases and J dropped 7 bases, with 15 bases sitting between them. The CDR3 consists of 15 residues. DNA of the CDR3: TGTGCCAGCAGCCCTAACGGGGGGGGAAATTCACCCCTCCACTTT. Translating it yields CASSPNGGGNSPLHF.

Only one count was recorded for this clone. The chain carries TRBV15 and TRBJ1-1; D remains ambiguous. V dropped 1 base and J dropped 10 bases, with 4 bases sitting between them. This CDR3 contains 10 residues. Germline V gene lookup returns CDR1 LNHNV and CDR2 YYDKDF (reference sequence). CDR3: CATSRGGAFF. CDR3 coding DNA: TGTGCCACCAGCAGAGGCGGAGCTTTCTTT.

The chain employs TRBV28 and TRBJ1-1, with D perhaps TRBD1 (5 bases). Germline CDR1 MDHEN, CDR2 SYDVKM. The CDR3 runs 14 residues. The V end was cut by 2 bases, the J end by 4 bases, with 11 bases between. CDR3 sequence reads: CASSLRQLGTEAFF. The CDR3 DNA is TGTGCCAGCAGTTTAAGACAGTTAGGCACTGAAGCTTTCTTT.

The rearrangement links TRBV12-3 or TRBV12-4 to TRBJ2-7, with no clear D. This CDR3 region has 12 residues. V was shortened by 3 bases and J by 2 bases, with 5 bases between the two germline ends. For the CDR3, the DNA is TGTGCCAGCAGTTTGATTACCTACGAGCAGTACTTC. Amino acids: CASSLITYEQYF.

J is TRBJ1-5 and V is TRBV5-4; 10 positions agree with TRBD1. The V and J ends lost 3 bases and 3 bases, in that order; junction bases with no gene match: 6. The CDR3 runs to 16 residues. Germline values: CDR1 SGHNT, CDR2 YYREEE (reference sequence). CDR3 loop: CASSYGGTGVNQPQHF. The CDR3 DNA is TGTGCCAGCAGCTACGGAGGGACAGGGGTCAATCAGCCCCAGCATTTT.

V usage is TRBV7-9 and J usage is TRBJ2-1; D ambiguous. V was shortened by 4 bases and J by 6 bases, with 4 bases between the two germline ends. The germline gives CDR1 SEHNR, CDR2 FQNEAQ (reference sequence). The CDR3 is 11 residues long. As DNA, the CDR3 is TGTGCCAGCAGCTCCAGCAATGAGCAGTTCTTC. Its protein product is CASSSSNEQFF.

The chain couples TRBV27 to TRBJ2-1; 8 bases fit TRBD1. The CDR3 totals 16 residues. Germline CDR1 reads MNHEY; CDR2 reads SMNVEV (reference sequence). V shed 5 bases and J 0 bases; nucleotides not matched to a gene: 6. CDR3 DNA: TGTGCCAGCAGTCCAGGGGGCCGGCGCTCCTACAATGAGCAGTTCTTC. Translating it yields CASSPGGRRSYNEQFF.

This chain links TRBV9 with TRBJ2-1; 13 bases map to TRBD2. V gave up 4 bases and J gave up 0 bases; unmatched junction bases: 10. The V gene's germline CDR1 is SGDLS and CDR2 YYNGEE. The CDR3 is made up of 19 amino acids. The CDR3 is CASSWTSGSEISSYNEQFF. The CDR3 DNA sequence: TGTGCCAGCAGCTGGACTAGCGGGAGTGAAATTAGCTCCTACAATGAGCAGTTCTTC.

The chain has TRBV4-3 and TRBJ2-1; TRBD2 agrees at 9 bases. CDR1 and CDR2 from the germline V gene are LGHNA and YSLEER. The CDR3 contains 15 residues. Trimming took 1 base from V and 4 from J; bases not matched to a gene: 2. The CDR3: CASSQGTSVYNEQFF. The DNA of the CDR3 is TGCGCCAGCAGCCAAGGGACTAGCGTATACAATGAGCAGTTCTTC.

The chain employs TRBV20-1 and TRBJ2-7; the D gene is possibly TRBD1 (5 bases). The CDR3 has 12 amino acids. Trimming left V 6 bases short and J 4 bases short, with 13 bases between. Per the germline V gene, CDR1 is DFQATT and CDR2 is SNEGSKA (reference sequence). The CDR3 nucleotides read TGCAGTGCCAGTTCGACAGATTACGAGCAGTACTTC. Its translation: CSASSTDYEQYF.